The rows below give T cell receptor beta chains drawn from one sample of a study of CD8+ T cells in alopecia areata. This table comes from immunoSEQ multiplex PCR, and its TCRdb copy is limited to in-frame clones, with some not included. The table has 150,000 or so clones, around half seen once. The material sequenced was CD8+ T cells sorted from blood, taken at week 4, from a patient treated with tofacitinib. The receptor set was obtained from a human donor with alopecia areata. The CDR3 runs from the conserved cysteine through the conserved F or W. D genes are given only for firm matches. For some rows the clone size is stated as once, few or many, or as a class when expanded; others skip it.

clone size: NA; D gene: NA; V gene: TRBV29-1; J gene: TRBJ1-1; CDR3 protein: CSVAGGLEAFF; CDR3 DNA: TGCAGCGTGGCGGGTGGACTTGAAGCTTTCTTT
clone size: NA; D gene: TRBD1; V gene: TRBV6-5; J gene: TRBJ2-2; CDR3 protein: CASSATGETGELFF; CDR3 DNA: TGTGCCAGCAGTGCCACAGGGGAGACCGGGGAGCTGTTTTTT
clone size: NA; D gene: NA; V gene: TRBV4-1; J gene: TRBJ2-7; CDR3 protein: CASSQEFTYEQYF; CDR3 DNA: TGCGCCAGCAGCCAAGAGTTCACCTACGAGCAGTACTTC
clone size: few; D gene: NA; V gene: TRBV9; J gene: TRBJ1-5; CDR3 protein: CASSVTDSNQPQHF; CDR3 DNA: TGTGCCAGCAGCGTGACAGATAGCAATCAGCCCCAGCATTTT
clone size: NA; D gene: NA; V gene: TRBV4-2; J gene: TRBJ1-1; CDR3 protein: CASSQDPGEPNTEAFF; CDR3 DNA: TGTGCCAGCAGCCAAGATCCGGGGGAGCCGAACACTGAAGCTTTCTTT
clone size: NA; D gene: NA; V gene: TRBV6-5; J gene: TRBJ1-2; CDR3 protein: CASSYSGSYGYTF; CDR3 DNA: TGTGCCAGCAGTTACTCGGGCTCCTATGGCTACACCTTC
clone size: NA; D gene: NA; V gene: TRBV9; J gene: TRBJ1-1; CDR3 protein: CASSLMVDTEAFF; CDR3 DNA: TGTGCCAGCAGCCTAATGGTGGACACTGAAGCTTTCTTT
clone size: NA; D gene: NA; V gene: TRBV7-6; J gene: TRBJ2-1; CDR3 protein: CASGKRGPSGNEQFF; CDR3 DNA: TGTGCCAGCGGGAAGAGGGGCCCGTCTGGGAATGAGCAGTTCTTC
clone size: NA; D gene: TRBD2; V gene: TRBV13; J gene: TRBJ2-7; CDR3 protein: CASSNMGLAGGEQYF; CDR3 DNA: TGTGCCAGCAGCAATATGGGACTAGCGGGGGGCGAGCAGTACTTC
clone size: NA; D gene: NA; V gene: TRBV7-9; J gene: TRBJ2-7; CDR3 protein: CASSIDGAYEQYF; CDR3 DNA: TGTGCCAGCAGCATCGACGGGGCCTACGAGCAGTACTTC
clone size: few; D gene: NA; V gene: TRBV30; J gene: TRBJ2-1; CDR3 protein: CAWGGENKVDEQFF; CDR3 DNA: TGTGCCTGGGGGGGAGAGAACAAAGTGGATGAGCAGTTCTTC
clone size: NA; D gene: NA; V gene: TRBV14; J gene: TRBJ1-2; CDR3 protein: CASSQDLQTLVLYGYTF; CDR3 DNA: TGTGCCAGCAGCCAAGATCTCCAGACCTTAGTACTATATGGCTACACCTTC